This note documents a single T cell receptor (beta chain) sequence. What it binds is unknown. This table comes from immunoSEQ multiplex PCR, and its TCRdb copy is limited to in-frame clones, with some not included. Of under 300,000 clones in the sample, 86% were seen once. CDR1 and CDR2 (germline): LNHDA, SQIVND (reference sequence). V was trimmed by 5 bases and J by 0 bases, leaving 17 bases between them. The CDR3 loop spans 16 amino acids. These data originate in a study of cytomegalovirus exposure and HLA in healthy donors. Study-wide background: Both the 120 or so validation repertoires and the 550 to 750 first-cohort repertoires used the same platform, as reported by a later analysis.

General observations from the study: Most sequenced TCRs were rare (though some public TCRs occurred in many donors). Altogether, more than 150 TCR beta chains were recorded as cytomegalovirus-associated.

The V and J genes are TRBV19 and TRBJ2-7, with a weak D call TRBD2 (5 bases). The specimen was PBMCs. This sequence was found in a woman in her thirties in good health and CMV-seropositive. CDR3 DNA: TGTGCCAGTAGTCCGAGGGTCCTTTTCTCCTCCTACGAGCAGTACTTC. Protein sequence: CASSPRVLFSSYEQYF.